This T cell receptor (beta chain) originates from a study of T cells in Graves' hyperthyroidism and ophthalmopathy. Study-wide results and caveats: Ophthalmopathy prediction by the model preceded onset by a median 6.5 months.

TCR beta CDR3 region amplification was performed from RNA transcripts. The HTBI primer set drove a first-round RT-PCR of the TCR CDR3. TCRdb reprocessed the multiplex PCR reads via MiXCR and lists one record per CDR3 protein. In the table there are approximately 700,000 distinct CDR3 sequences, less than 20% of which are singletons. This clonotype was picked up a small number of times. Its target is unknown. CDR1 DFQATT and CDR2 SNEGSKA come from the germline V gene (reference sequence). This CDR3 contains 15 residues. Trimming cost V 3 bases and J 0 bases; bases outside gene matches: 1. This receptor was obtained from a man aged 18 to 30 with Graves' hyperthyroidism. This sequence joins TRBV20-1 and TRBJ2-4; 11 bases match TRBD2. What was sequenced was blood. CDR3 sequence reads: CSARGLAVAKNIQYF. The DNA for the CDR3 is TGCAGTGCTAGGGGACTAGCGGTAGCCAAAAACATTCAGTACTTC.